Detailed here is one TCR beta chain. Its target is unknown. The data are from a study of T cell repertoires in ileal Crohn's disease. Turning to the study itself: Thiopurines (around ten) or anti-TNF agents (around 19) were given postoperatively to about half.

Study-level results: All patients with clonality above 26.8% had endoscopic recurrence.

The table came from immunoSEQ multiplex PCR; TCRdb's copy has only in-frame clones and leaves some out. The data hold some 5,100 clones, with approximately 85% observed a single time. Included were adult ileal or ileocolonic Crohn's patients indicated for ileocolonic resection. Sequenced input: ileal tissue. This clonotype originated in an adult with Crohn's disease.

Here the CDR3 reads CASSSVGASTDTQYF. The CDR3 bases are TGCGCCAGCAGCTCGGTGGGAGCTAGCACAGATACGCAGTATTTT. This chain links TRBV5-1 with TRBJ2-3; maybe TRBD2 (5 bases). This CDR3 has 15 residues. The germline gives CDR1 SGHRS, CDR2 YFSETQ. The V end was cut by 3 bases, the J end by 0 bases, with 11 bases between.